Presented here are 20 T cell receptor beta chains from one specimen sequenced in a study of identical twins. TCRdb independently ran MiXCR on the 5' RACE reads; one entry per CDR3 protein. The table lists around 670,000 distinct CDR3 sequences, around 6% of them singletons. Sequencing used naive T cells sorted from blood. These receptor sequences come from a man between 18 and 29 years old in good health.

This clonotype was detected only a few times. CDR3 residues: CASSLAGTANQPQHF. The CDR3 DNA follows: TGCGCCAGCAGCTTGGCCGGAACAGCAAATCAGCCCCAGCATTTT. The rearrangement joins TRBV5-1 to TRBJ1-5; D call uncertain. CDR3 length: 15 amino acids. Trimming stripped 0 bases from V and 4 bases from J, with 11 bases between. Germline values: CDR1 SGHRS, CDR2 YFSETQ. The variable domain in full, completed from reference TRBV5-1 and TRBJ1-5, reads KAGVTQTPRYLIKTRGQQVTLSCSPISGHRSVSWYQQTPGQGLQFLFEYFSETQRNKGNFPGRFSGRQFSNSRSEMNVSTLELGDSALYLCASSLAGTANQPQHFGDGTRLSIL.

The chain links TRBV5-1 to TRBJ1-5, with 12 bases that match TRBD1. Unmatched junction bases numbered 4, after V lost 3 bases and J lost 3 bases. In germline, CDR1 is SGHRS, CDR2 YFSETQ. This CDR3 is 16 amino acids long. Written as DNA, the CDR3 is TGCGCCAGCAGCTCCGGGACAGGGGGCTTCAATCAGCCCCAGCATTTT. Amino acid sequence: CASSSGTGGFNQPQHF.

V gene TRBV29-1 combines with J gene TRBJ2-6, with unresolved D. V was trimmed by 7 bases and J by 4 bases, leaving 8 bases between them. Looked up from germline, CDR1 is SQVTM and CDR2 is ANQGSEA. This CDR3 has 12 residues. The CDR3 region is CSGISGANVLTF. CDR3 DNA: TGCAGCGGGATTTCAGGGGCCAACGTCCTGACTTTC. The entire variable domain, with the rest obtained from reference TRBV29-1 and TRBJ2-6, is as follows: SAVISQKPSRDICQRGTSLTIQCQVDSQVTMMFWYRQQPGQSLTLIATANQGSEATYESGFVIDKFPISRPNLTFSTLTVSNMSPEDSSIYLCSGISGANVLTFGAGSRLTVL.

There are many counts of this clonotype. The CDR3 nucleotides are TGTGCCACCAGCAGCAGTACGGCAGTATACAGCTCCTACGAGCAGTACTTC. The encoded protein is CATSSSTAVYSSYEQYF. The chain combines TRBV24-1 with TRBJ2-7, with D unresolved. The CDR3 consists of 17 residues. Deletions cut 7 bases from V and 0 bases from J, with 21 bases between. CDR1 and CDR2 from the germline V gene are KGHDR and SFDVKD.

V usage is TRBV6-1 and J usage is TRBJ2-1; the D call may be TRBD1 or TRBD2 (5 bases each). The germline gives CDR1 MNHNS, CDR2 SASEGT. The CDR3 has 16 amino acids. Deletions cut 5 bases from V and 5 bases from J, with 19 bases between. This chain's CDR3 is CASSLNLGTPNNEQFF. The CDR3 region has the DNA TGTGCCAGCAGTCTTAACCTCGGGACGCCTAACAATGAGCAGTTCTTC.

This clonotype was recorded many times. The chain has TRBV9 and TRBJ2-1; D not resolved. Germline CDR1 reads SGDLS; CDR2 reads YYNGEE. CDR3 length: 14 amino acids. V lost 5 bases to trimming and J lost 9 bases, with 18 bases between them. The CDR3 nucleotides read TGTGCCAGCAGGATCGATGGTGCTCTCGGTGAGCAGTTCTTC. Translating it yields CASRIDGALGEQFF.

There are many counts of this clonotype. This CDR3 is CASSWGRDSPLHF. DNA of the CDR3: TGTGCCAGCAGTTGGGGAAGGGATTCACCCCTCCACTTT. The chain recombines TRBV12-3 or TRBV12-4 with TRBJ1-6; D remains unclear. The CDR3 runs to 13 residues. Trimming cost V 4 bases and J 8 bases, with 9 bases left between them.

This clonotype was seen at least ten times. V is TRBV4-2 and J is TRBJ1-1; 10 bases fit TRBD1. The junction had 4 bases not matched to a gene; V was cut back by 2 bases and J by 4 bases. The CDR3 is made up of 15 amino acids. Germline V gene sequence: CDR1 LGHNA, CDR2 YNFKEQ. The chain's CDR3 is CASSQPDRGLTEAFF. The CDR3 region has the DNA TGTGCCAGCAGCCAACCCGACAGGGGGCTCACTGAAGCTTTCTTT.

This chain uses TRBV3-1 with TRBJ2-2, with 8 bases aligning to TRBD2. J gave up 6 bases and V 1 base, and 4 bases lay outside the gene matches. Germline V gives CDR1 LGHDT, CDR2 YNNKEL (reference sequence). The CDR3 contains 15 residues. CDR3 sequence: CASSQAGTRAGELFF. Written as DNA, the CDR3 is TGTGCCAGCAGCCAAGCCGGGACTAGAGCCGGGGAGCTGTTTTTT.

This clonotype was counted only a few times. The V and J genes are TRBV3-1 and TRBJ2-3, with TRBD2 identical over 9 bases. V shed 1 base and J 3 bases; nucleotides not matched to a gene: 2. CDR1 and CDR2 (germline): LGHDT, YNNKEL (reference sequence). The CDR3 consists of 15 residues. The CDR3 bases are TGTGCCAGCAGCCAAGGACTAGCGGAAACAGATACGCAGTATTTT. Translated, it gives CASSQGLAETDTQYF.

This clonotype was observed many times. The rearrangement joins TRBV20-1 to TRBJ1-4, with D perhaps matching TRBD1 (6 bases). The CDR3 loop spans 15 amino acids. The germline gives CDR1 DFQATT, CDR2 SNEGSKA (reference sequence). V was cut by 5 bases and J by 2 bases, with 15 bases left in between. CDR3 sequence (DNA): TGCAGTGCTGGGATCACAGGGCTTACTAATGAAAAACTGTTTTTT. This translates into CSAGITGLTNEKLFF.

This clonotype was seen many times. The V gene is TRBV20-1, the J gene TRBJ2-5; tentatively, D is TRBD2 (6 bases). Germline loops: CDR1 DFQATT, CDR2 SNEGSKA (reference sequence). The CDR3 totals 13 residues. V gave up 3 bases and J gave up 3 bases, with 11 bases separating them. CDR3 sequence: CSAREGREETQYF. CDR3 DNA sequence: TGCAGTGCTAGGGAGGGCAGGGAAGAGACCCAGTACTTC.

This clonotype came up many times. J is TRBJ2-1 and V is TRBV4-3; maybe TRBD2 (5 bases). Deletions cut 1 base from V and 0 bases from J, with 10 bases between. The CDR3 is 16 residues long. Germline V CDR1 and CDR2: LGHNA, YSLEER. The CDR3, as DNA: TGCGCCAGCAGCCAAGTTACGGGGTCCTCCTACAATGAGCAGTTCTTC. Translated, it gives CASSQVTGSSYNEQFF.

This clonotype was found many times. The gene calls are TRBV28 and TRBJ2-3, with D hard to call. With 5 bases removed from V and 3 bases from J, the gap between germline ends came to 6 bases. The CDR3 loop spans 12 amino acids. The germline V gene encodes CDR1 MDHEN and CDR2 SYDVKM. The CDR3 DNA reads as TGTGCCAGCAGTCGTCTGACAGATACGCAGTATTTT. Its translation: CASSRLTDTQYF.

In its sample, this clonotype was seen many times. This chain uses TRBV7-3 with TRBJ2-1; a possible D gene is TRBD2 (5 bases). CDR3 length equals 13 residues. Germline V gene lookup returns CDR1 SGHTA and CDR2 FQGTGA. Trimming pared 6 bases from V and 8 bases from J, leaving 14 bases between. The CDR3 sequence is CASSAEEEYEQFF. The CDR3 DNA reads TGTGCCAGCAGTGCGGAGGAGGAGTATGAGCAGTTCTTC.

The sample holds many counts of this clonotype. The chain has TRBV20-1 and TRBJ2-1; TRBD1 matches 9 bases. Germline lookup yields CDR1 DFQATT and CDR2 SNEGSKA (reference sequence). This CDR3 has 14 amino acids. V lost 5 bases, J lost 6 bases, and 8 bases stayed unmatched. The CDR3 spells CSADSGTGFNEQFF. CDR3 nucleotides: TGCAGTGCTGACTCCGGGACAGGGTTCAATGAGCAGTTCTTC.

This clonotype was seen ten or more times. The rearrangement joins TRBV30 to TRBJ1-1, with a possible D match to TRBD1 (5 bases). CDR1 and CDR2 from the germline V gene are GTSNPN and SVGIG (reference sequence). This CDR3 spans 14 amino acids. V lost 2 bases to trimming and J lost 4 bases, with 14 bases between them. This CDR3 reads CAWSWGSDGTEAFF. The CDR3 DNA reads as TGTGCCTGGAGTTGGGGGTCCGACGGCACTGAAGCTTTCTTT.

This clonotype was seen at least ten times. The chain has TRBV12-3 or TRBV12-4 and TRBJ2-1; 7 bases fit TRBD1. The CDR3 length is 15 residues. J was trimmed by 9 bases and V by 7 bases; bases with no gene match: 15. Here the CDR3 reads CASIDRQGKFAEQFF. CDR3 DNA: TGTGCCAGCATAGACCGACAGGGAAAGTTTGCTGAGCAGTTCTTC.

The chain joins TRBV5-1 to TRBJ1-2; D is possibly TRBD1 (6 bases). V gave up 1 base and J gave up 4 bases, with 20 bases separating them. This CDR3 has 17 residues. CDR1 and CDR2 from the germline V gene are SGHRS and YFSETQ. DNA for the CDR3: TGCGCCAGCAGCTTGAATGGGGGGCAGCCCAGTCTCTATGGCTACACCTTC. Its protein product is CASSLNGGQPSLYGYTF.

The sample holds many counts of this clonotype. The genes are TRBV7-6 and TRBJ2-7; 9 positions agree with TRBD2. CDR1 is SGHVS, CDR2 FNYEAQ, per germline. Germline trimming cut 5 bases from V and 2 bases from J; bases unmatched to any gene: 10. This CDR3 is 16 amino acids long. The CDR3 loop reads CASSPTPSGRPYEQYV. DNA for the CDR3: TGTGCCAGCAGCCCAACCCCGAGCGGGAGGCCCTACGAGCAGTACGTC.